This TCR beta chain was profiled in a study of cytomegalovirus exposure and HLA in healthy donors. General study points: Being productive about 90% or about 30% of the time was typical of most TCR beta V segments in an earlier analysis.

It was with 60 Vbeta and 13 Jbeta primers that the PCR ran. Profiled with immunoSEQ multiplex PCR; TCRdb holds only in-frame clones, not every one. Across roughly 200,000 clones, the top ten clones capture about 1% of the sample. Notes on this clone: The antigen is not known.

The CDR3 spans 14 residues. Trimming pared 3 bases from V and 0 bases from J, leaving 8 bases between. Germline CDR1 reads MNHEY; CDR2 reads SMNVEV (reference sequence). This receptor was obtained from a girl aged 2 to 10 in good health and CMV-seropositive. The chain has TRBV27 and TRBJ1-1; TRBD1 is a possible D gene (5 bases). The sample comprised PBMCs. Here the CDR3 DNA reads TGTGCCAGCAGTTTCCGGGGGGTGAACACTGAAGCTTTCTTT. Translated, it gives CASSFRGVNTEAFF.